In its sample, the clone carrying this T cell receptor (beta chain) was seen once. This sample stems from a study of cytomegalovirus exposure and HLA in healthy donors. Germline V gene lookup returns CDR1 MNHEY and CDR2 SMNVEV (reference sequence). J lost 0 bases, V lost 4 bases, and 17 bases had no gene match. This CDR3 is 19 amino acids long. The PCR ran on 60 Vbeta and 13 Jbeta primers. Using immunoSEQ multiplex PCR, the repertoire was profiled, and TCRdb retains in-frame clones only, with some absent. The sample consists of roughly 23,000 clones, around 77% of them appearing once. Source material: PBMCs. V gene TRBV27 combines with J gene TRBJ2-7; 8 nucleotides align to TRBD1. This TCR was recovered from a man between 60 and 75 years old in good health and CMV-seronegative. The CDR3 region is CASSSPRGLGQGNSYEQYF. CDR3 nucleotide sequence: TGTGCCAGCAGTTCCCCCCGCGGTCTCGGACAGGGAAACTCCTACGAGCAGTACTTC.